This passage covers 27 T cell receptor beta chains from one sample sequenced in a study of T cells in Graves' hyperthyroidism and ophthalmopathy. Amplification yielded TCR beta CDR3 regions, with RNA transcripts as the source. A set of HTBI primers served as the primers for a first-round RT-PCR of the TCR CDR3. Each CDR3 protein is one row after TCRdb ran MiXCR on the multiplex PCR reads. The sample lists 300,000 to 450,000 distinct CDR3 sequences; approximately 17% were seen once. What was sequenced was blood. The receptors originated from a man younger than 30 with Graves' ophthalmopathy.

In this sample, this clonotype turned up many times. The CDR3 loop is CSARDQTAHNEQFF. The DNA for the CDR3 is TGCAGTGCTAGAGATCAAACAGCCCACAATGAGCAGTTCTTC. The gene calls are TRBV20-1 and TRBJ2-1; no definite D call. Germline lookup yields CDR1 DFQATT and CDR2 SNEGSKA (reference sequence). V lost 0 bases and J lost 5, with 11 bases in between. The CDR3 consists of 14 residues.

This clonotype appeared many times. The CDR3 nucleotides are TGTGCCAGCAGTTTATATGGGGACAGGGGGGCCGAGCAGTACTTC. It specifies CASSLYGDRGAEQYF. The gene calls are TRBV6-1 and TRBJ2-7; TRBD1 agrees at 11 bases. J gave up 6 bases and V 5 bases, and 9 bases lay outside the gene matches. The CDR3 extends over 15 amino acids. Per germline, CDR1 MNHNS and CDR2 SASEGT.

The V call is TRBV9, the J call TRBJ1-1; no reliable D call. The CDR3 length is 16 residues. The V gene lost 0 bases and the J gene lost 0 bases, with 12 bases spanning the gap. Germline CDR1 SGDLS, CDR2 YYNGEE. CDR3 protein: CASSVGADPLNTEAFF. The CDR3 DNA reads as TGTGCCAGCAGCGTAGGGGCGGACCCGCTGAACACTGAAGCTTTCTTT.

This clonotype was counted at least ten times. The chain uses TRBV7-3 and TRBJ2-3; D is undetermined. Germline V CDR1 and CDR2: SGHTA, FQGTGA. The length of the CDR3 is 15 residues. V lost 2 bases to trimming and J lost 2 bases, with 11 bases between them. CDR3 loop: CASSLQPGPTDTQYF. The DNA of the CDR3 is TGTGCCAGCAGCTTACAACCAGGTCCCACAGATACGCAGTATTTT.

The chain recombines TRBV19 with TRBJ2-7, with 9 bases identical to TRBD1. CDR3 length: 15 amino acids. Germline V gives CDR1 LNHDA, CDR2 SQIVND (reference sequence). After removal of 5 bases from V and 0 bases from J, the junction contained 5 bases not matched to a gene. This CDR3 is CASSVGQGGSYEQYF. CDR3 bases: TGTGCCAGTAGTGTGGGACAGGGTGGCTCCTACGAGCAGTACTTC.

This clonotype was seen a few times. The V and J genes are TRBV6-1 and TRBJ2-7; D is possibly TRBD1 (5 bases). From germline, CDR1 is MNHNS and CDR2 SASEGT. With 6 bases removed from V and 4 bases from J, the gap between germline ends came to 13 bases. This CDR3 has 13 amino acids. The CDR3 reads CASRRTSKYEQYF. The CDR3 DNA follows: TGTGCCAGCAGGCGGACAAGTAAATACGAGCAGTACTTC.

This clonotype has only a few counts. V and J are TRBV2 and TRBJ1-5, with no clear D. The CDR3 length is 15 residues. Between the trimmed V and J ends, which lost 5 bases and 2 bases, there was a span of 13 bases. Germline CDR1 reads SNHLY; CDR2 reads FYNNEI. The CDR3 reads CASSRLLGGNQPQHF. The DNA for the CDR3 is TGTGCCAGCAGTAGACTTCTCGGGGGCAATCAGCCCCAGCATTTT.

This clonotype has a count of ten or more. V gene TRBV27 combines with J gene TRBJ2-5; 7 positions agree with TRBD2. This CDR3 spans 16 amino acids. In germline, CDR1 is MNHEY, CDR2 SMNVEV (reference sequence). The V gene end was trimmed by 0 bases and the J gene end by 3 bases; junction bases not matched to a gene: 7. The CDR3 loop reads CASSLSQLARKETQYF. CDR3 nucleotides: TGTGCCAGCAGTTTATCTCAACTAGCGCGCAAAGAGACCCAGTACTTC.

The chain is built from TRBV5-4 and TRBJ1-6; 8 bases are shared with TRBD1. Trimming at V came to 4 bases and at J to 4 bases, leaving 7 bases not matched to a gene. The CDR3 loop spans 16 amino acids. Germline V gives CDR1 SGHNT, CDR2 YYREEE (reference sequence). CDR3: CASSRAGTGYNSPLHF. The CDR3 coding sequence is TGTGCCAGCAGCCGGGCTGGGACAGGTTATAATTCACCCCTCCACTTT.

The table lists this clonotype with many counts. This sequence joins TRBV2 and TRBJ1-5; D may be TRBD1 (5 bases). The CDR3 consists of 17 residues. CDR1 and CDR2 (germline): SNHLY, FYNNEI. V was clipped by 0 bases and J by 2 bases, with 14 bases between them. In nucleotides, the CDR3 is TGTGCCAGCAGTGAAGCGTTCGGGGCCGCCCGCAATCAGCCCCAGCATTTT. Its translation: CASSEAFGAARNQPQHF.

This chain uses TRBV2 with TRBJ2-5; D could derive from TRBD1 or TRBD2 (6 bases each). CDR1 is SNHLY and CDR2 is FYNNEI in the germline V gene. The germline V and J ends were trimmed by 11 bases and 8 bases, with 18 bases remaining between them. The CDR3 is 12 amino acids. The CDR3, as DNA: TGTGCCCCCAGGGGAGCGGGCCCTACCCAGTACTTC. It is translated as CAPRGAGPTQYF.

The V and J genes are TRBV28 and TRBJ1-1; D gene unclear. The CDR3 is 15 amino acids. Trimming shortened V by 2 bases and J by 4 bases, and 14 bases separated the two germline ends. CDR1 is MDHEN and CDR2 is SYDVKM in the germline V gene. The CDR3 nucleotides are TGTGCCAGCAGTTTACAACGCACCGGCGGCACTGAAGCTTTCTTT. Translated: CASSLQRTGGTEAFF.

This clonotype was seen a handful of times. The chain uses TRBV20-1 and TRBJ1-5; the match to TRBD1 covers 7 bases. V was pared by 7 bases and J by 4 bases, with 10 bases of the junction left unmatched. There are 14 residues in the CDR3. From germline, CDR1 is DFQATT and CDR2 SNEGSKA (reference sequence). This CDR3 is CSVSEGTVNQPQHF. CDR3 DNA sequence: TGCAGTGTCAGTGAGGGGACAGTTAATCAGCCCCAGCATTTT.

This clonotype was detected many times. The rearrangement uses TRBV7-9 and TRBJ1-1; D perhaps matches TRBD1 (5 bases). There are 13 residues in the CDR3. The V end was cut by 6 bases, the J end by 1 base, with 9 bases between. Germline CDR1 and CDR2: SEHNR and FQNEAQ (reference sequence). CDR3: CASSSDRNTEAFF. In DNA form, the CDR3 reads TGTGCCAGCAGTTCCGACAGGAACACTGAAGCTTTCTTT.

V and J are TRBV5-6 and TRBJ1-6, with TRBD1 as a possible D gene (5 bases). The germline gives CDR1 SGHDT, CDR2 YYEEEE. The CDR3 runs to 18 residues. The V gene lost 0 bases and the J gene lost 0 bases, with 13 bases spanning the gap. CDR3 in DNA: TGTGCCAGCAGCTTGGCGCCGACAGCGAGCTCCTATAATTCACCCCTCCACTTT. Translating gives CASSLAPTASSYNSPLHF.

The rearrangement joins TRBV7-6 to TRBJ2-1; 9 positions agree with TRBD1. V trimming: 3 bases; J trimming: 6 bases; junction bases outside the gene matches: 3. The CDR3 length is 14 residues. CDR1 is SGHVS and CDR2 is FNYEAQ in the germline V gene. DNA of the CDR3: TGTGCCAGCAGCTTGACAGGGGGTCCCAATGAGCAGTTCTTC. The encoded protein is CASSLTGGPNEQFF.

This clonotype has ten or more counts. V gene TRBV28 combines with J gene TRBJ2-7; 10 bases line up with TRBD2. The CDR3 is made up of 15 amino acids. The trim removed 8 bases at V and 1 base at J, leaving 8 bases unmatched. Germline V gives CDR1 MDHEN, CDR2 SYDVKM. CDR3 in DNA: TGTGCCAGCTCGCTAGCGGGGGCCAATTCCTACGAGCAGTACTTC. It yields the protein CASSLAGANSYEQYF.

The sample holds one count of this clonotype. Given a much more abundant clone one base away, this may be a read error. This chain uses TRBV3-1 with TRBJ2-3, with D unclear. The CDR3 spans 14 residues. Germline-derived CDR1 and CDR2 are LGHDT and YNNKEL (reference sequence). This CDR3 reads CVSSQDRRPWGQYF. CDR3 nucleotide sequence: TGTGTCAGCAGCCAAGATAGAAGGCCGTGGGGGCAGTATTTT.

This clonotype was seen ten or more times. V usage is TRBV2 and J usage is TRBJ1-5; D call uncertain. CDR3 size: 15 residues. V dropped 7 bases and J dropped 3 bases, with 16 bases sitting between them. Germline CDR1 is SNHLY and CDR2 is FYNNEI. CDR3 amino acids: CASIPGPGVNQPQHF. In DNA form, the CDR3 reads TGTGCCAGCATCCCGGGCCCTGGGGTCAATCAGCCCCAGCATTTT.

For the CDR3, the DNA is TGTGCCAGCAGTGGACCTAGAAGTGGCACAGATACGCAGTATTTT. This encodes CASSGPRSGTDTQYF. The chain joins TRBV2 to TRBJ2-3; D unclear. Trimming left V 4 bases short and J 1 base short, with 12 bases between. The germline gives CDR1 SNHLY, CDR2 FYNNEI. This CDR3 has 15 amino acids. Complete variable domain (other parts from reference TRBV2 and TRBJ2-3): EPEVTQTPSHQVTQMGQEVILRCVPISNHLYFYWYRQILGQKVEFLVSFYNNEISEKSEIFDDQFSVERPDGSNFTLKIRSTKLEDSAMYFCASSGPRSGTDTQYFGPGTRLTVL.

Note on this clonotype: Given a much more abundant clone one base away, this may be a read error. V is TRBV5-1 and J is TRBJ2-7, with TRBD1 matching 8 bases. The germline V gene has CDR1 SGHRS and CDR2 YFSETQ. With V trimmed by 3 bases and J by 7 bases, 9 bases remained unmatched. The CDR3 covers 14 residues. CDR3 nucleotide sequence: TGCGCCAGCAGCTCCCAGGGGGCGGAGGATGAGCAGTACTTC. It specifies CASSSQGAEDEQYF.

This clonotype was seen only a few times. The CDR3, as DNA: TGTGCCAGCAGCCCTCAGGGGTTTCAGGGCTCCTACAATGAGCAGTTCTTC. Amino acids: CASSPQGFQGSYNEQFF. V gene TRBV7-3 combines with J gene TRBJ2-1; possible D gene TRBD1, 6 bases. The CDR3 is 17 residues long. Looked up from germline, CDR1 is SGHTA and CDR2 is FQGTGA. Trimming stripped 5 bases from V and 0 bases from J, with 17 bases between.

The J gene is TRBJ2-7, the V gene TRBV11-2, with D hard to call. V was shortened by 1 base and J by 2 bases, with 3 bases between the two germline ends. Germline V lookup: CDR1 SGHAT, CDR2 FQNNGV. The length of the CDR3 is 12 residues. CDR3 sequence: CASSLAAYEQYF. CDR3 in DNA: TGTGCCAGCAGCTTAGCAGCCTACGAGCAGTACTTC.

This clonotype was observed many times. J is TRBJ2-5 and V is TRBV3-1; 8 nucleotides match TRBD2. Trimming removed 0 bases from V and 3 bases from J; junction bases left unmatched: 6. Per germline, CDR1 LGHDT and CDR2 YNNKEL (reference sequence). The CDR3 loop spans 16 amino acids. The CDR3 loop reads CASSQEGSGTEETQYF. The CDR3, as DNA: TGTGCCAGCAGCCAAGAAGGTAGCGGGACCGAAGAGACCCAGTACTTC.

This clonotype was observed at least ten times. The chain employs TRBV28 and TRBJ1-2, with D uncertain. The CDR3 covers 15 residues. Germline V lookup: CDR1 MDHEN, CDR2 SYDVKM. With 5 bases removed from V and 7 bases from J, the gap between germline ends came to 20 bases. CDR3 in amino acids: CASSASPVRDRGYTF. Here the CDR3 DNA reads TGTGCCAGCAGTGCCAGCCCCGTCCGGGATCGTGGCTACACCTTC.

The chain is built from TRBV19 and TRBJ1-1; D is uncertain. V lost 4 bases, J lost 7 bases, and 13 bases lay in between. The CDR3 has 13 amino acids. In germline, CDR1 is LNHDA, CDR2 SQIVND (reference sequence). CDR3 in amino acids: CASSTPARDEAFF. The CDR3 DNA is TGTGCCAGTAGTACCCCAGCCCGGGATGAAGCTTTCTTT.

This clonotype has a count of ten or more. The V and J genes are TRBV5-1 and TRBJ1-1; TRBD1 is a possible D gene (5 bases). Germline V gene lookup returns CDR1 SGHRS and CDR2 YFSETQ. Trimming shortened V by 1 base and J by 1 base, and 8 bases separated the two germline ends. CDR3 length: 14 amino acids. The CDR3 loop is CASSLMGENTEAFF. The DNA for the CDR3 is TGCGCCAGCAGCTTGATGGGGGAGAACACTGAAGCTTTCTTT.